These 21 T cell receptor beta chains were all obtained from the same sample, sequenced in a study of blood T cells in healthy people across ages. The second PCR ran about 6 to 12 cycles with a sample-barcoded 5' primer and J-beta primers. TCRdb re-called the 5' RACE reads through MiXCR, storing one row per CDR3 protein. Of over 1.5 million distinct CDR3 sequences detected, roughly 52% appear once; the ten largest clones hold less than 2.5%. The sequenced sample consisted of blood. All receptors come from a woman aged 40 to 50 in good health.

Comments on this clonotype: The junction departs from the called germline gene at one end, perhaps through a read error. The gene calls are TRBV7-9 and TRBJ1-2; 7 nucleotides align to TRBD1. CDR3 length equals 14 residues. The germline CDR1 and CDR2 sequences are SEHNR and FQNEAQ (reference sequence). The chain's CDR3 is CANSFGGTAHGYTF. CDR3 in DNA: TGTGCCAACAGCTTCGGTGGGACAGCTCATGGCTACACCTTC.

The rearrangement uses TRBV4-3 and TRBJ2-3, with a weak D call TRBD1 (5 bases). The CDR3 length is 15 residues. Germline V gene sequence: CDR1 LGHNA, CDR2 YSLEER. V lost 0 bases and J 5 bases, leaving 12 bases between the germline ends. The CDR3 DNA follows: TGCGCCAGCAGCCAAGAACGCAGGGTGGGAGATACGCAGTATTTT. It is translated as CASSQERRVGDTQYF.

This clonotype was picked up one time. The chain has TRBV20-1 and TRBJ1-2, with D possibly being TRBD1 (5 bases). V was trimmed by 6 bases and J by 4 bases, leaving 18 bases between them. Germline V lookup: CDR1 DFQATT, CDR2 SNEGSKA (reference sequence). This CDR3 region has 14 residues. The CDR3 is CSASRPGFRYGYTF. The CDR3 bases are TGCAGTGCAAGTCGTCCAGGGTTTCGCTATGGCTACACCTTC.

The chain links TRBV20-1 to TRBJ1-2, with D tentatively TRBD1 (5 bases). Germline V gene sequence: CDR1 DFQATT, CDR2 SNEGSKA (reference sequence). The CDR3 spans 12 residues. V shed 6 bases and J shed 2 bases, with 10 bases lying between them. CDR3 residues: CSAIGGNYGYTF. The CDR3 nucleotides are TGCAGTGCCATTGGGGGAAACTATGGCTACACCTTC.

This clonotype was found a few times. The chain has TRBV4-2 and TRBJ2-1, with 7 positions matching TRBD1. The CDR3 contains 17 residues. Germline V gene lookup returns CDR1 LGHNA and CDR2 YNFKEQ. Germline trimming cut 3 bases from V and 5 bases from J; bases unmatched to any gene: 13. Here the CDR3 reads CASSQYSGQTLNNEQFF. The CDR3 coding sequence is TGTGCCAGCAGCCAGTACTCGGGACAGACACTAAACAATGAGCAGTTCTTC.

This rearrangement joins TRBV15 to TRBJ2-7, with TRBD2 as a possible D gene (7 bases). Per germline, CDR1 LNHNV and CDR2 YYDKDF (reference sequence). V was shortened by 0 bases and J by 6 bases, with 18 bases between the two germline ends. This CDR3 contains 16 residues. The CDR3 sequence is CATSRERGGAVPEQYF. The CDR3 region has the DNA TGTGCCACCAGCAGAGAGCGTGGGGGGGCCGTTCCCGAGCAGTACTTC.

The chain joins TRBV9 to TRBJ2-5, with 7 bases identical to TRBD1. Looked up from germline, CDR1 is SGDLS and CDR2 is YYNGEE. The V segment lost 4 bases and the J segment 2 bases; nucleotides outside the gene matches: 8. The CDR3 runs to 15 residues. The CDR3 sequence is CASSPGTARQETQYF. CDR3 bases: TGTGCCAGCAGCCCAGGGACAGCTAGACAAGAGACCCAGTACTTC.

The chain carries TRBV6-2 or TRBV6-3 and TRBJ2-3; 10 bases agree with TRBD2. The trim removed 4 bases at V and 2 bases at J, leaving 9 bases unmatched. Germline lookup yields CDR1 MNHEY and CDR2 SVGEGT. The CDR3 has 17 amino acids. This chain's CDR3 is CASSSGLAVPYTDTQYF. The CDR3 DNA sequence: TGTGCCAGCAGTTCCGGACTAGCGGTGCCATACACAGATACGCAGTATTTT.

This chain connects TRBV12-3 or TRBV12-4 to TRBJ1-2; TRBD1 is a possible D gene (5 bases). The V end was cut by 6 bases, the J end by 5 bases, with 19 bases between. CDR3 size: 15 residues. In DNA, the CDR3 is TGTGCCAGCAGCCGATCGGTGTGGGGGTCATATGGCTACACCTTC. Amino acids: CASSRSVWGSYGYTF.

This chain joins TRBV29-1 and TRBJ1-1; maybe TRBD1 (5 bases). The germline CDR1 and CDR2 sequences are SQVTM and ANQGSEA. The CDR3 is 14 amino acids. Trimming removed 0 bases from V and 1 base from J, with 9 bases in between. CDR3 protein: CSVEDTGGNTEAFF. The DNA for the CDR3 is TGCAGCGTTGAAGACACGGGGGGGAACACTGAAGCTTTCTTT.

The table lists this clonotype with a few counts. The chain carries TRBV27 and TRBJ2-7; TRBD1 is a possible D gene (6 bases). Germline CDR1 reads MNHEY; CDR2 reads SMNVEV (reference sequence). Between the trimmed V and J ends, which lost 4 bases and 8 bases, there was a span of 12 bases. The length of the CDR3 is 12 residues. The CDR3 spells CASSSQQGKQYF. The CDR3 DNA reads as TGTGCCAGCAGTTCCCAACAGGGAAAGCAGTACTTC.

This chain links TRBV20-1 with TRBJ2-5, with TRBD1 matching 8 bases. This CDR3 is built from 15 residues. Germline values: CDR1 DFQATT, CDR2 SNEGSKA (reference sequence). Trimming cost V 5 bases and J 5 bases; bases outside gene matches: 13. CDR3 sequence (DNA): TGCAGTGCTCCACCTCCGGGACAGGCGGGGGAGACCCAGTACTTC. This encodes CSAPPPGQAGETQYF.

The chain combines TRBV6-2 or TRBV6-3 with TRBJ2-1, with 7 bases identical to TRBD1. The CDR3 consists of 16 residues. Trimming removed 8 bases from V and 7 bases from J; junction bases left unmatched: 17. The germline V gene has CDR1 MNHEY and CDR2 SVGEGT. The CDR3 DNA sequence: TGTGCCAGCGGTGGCCCCGGGACAGCCCGAGGGAATGAGCAGTTCTTC. The encoded protein is CASGGPGTARGNEQFF.

The chain uses TRBV4-2 and TRBJ2-1; no firm D call. The CDR3 runs to 15 residues. The V gene lost 1 base and the J gene lost 5 bases, with 12 bases spanning the gap. CDR1 LGHNA and CDR2 YNFKEQ come from the germline V gene. CDR3: CASSQVAGTNNEQFF. CDR3 DNA: TGTGCCAGCAGCCAAGTTGCCGGTACAAACAATGAGCAGTTCTTC.

The chain links TRBV3-1 to TRBJ2-5; D is possibly TRBD1 (5 bases). Germline CDR1 reads LGHDT; CDR2 reads YNNKEL (reference sequence). This CDR3 comprises 15 residues. V was pared by 1 base and J by 2 bases, with 11 bases between. The CDR3 loop reads CASSQATESQETQYF. The CDR3 DNA sequence: TGTGCCAGCAGCCAAGCGACAGAGAGTCAAGAGACCCAGTACTTC.

The chain employs TRBV28 and TRBJ2-7; 8 nucleotides agree with TRBD1. From germline, CDR1 is MDHEN and CDR2 SYDVKM. V gave up 4 bases and J gave up 1 base; unmatched junction bases: 9. This CDR3 comprises 16 residues. The CDR3 loop is CASSSPRTGTSYEQYF. In nucleotides, the CDR3 is TGTGCCAGCAGTTCTCCCCGGACAGGGACATCCTACGAGCAGTACTTC.

V gene TRBV5-6 combines with J gene TRBJ2-7; TRBD1 is a possible D gene (6 bases). The CDR3 is 17 amino acids. The V end was cut by 1 base, the J end by 5 bases, with 22 bases between. Germline V gene sequence: CDR1 SGHDT, CDR2 YYEEEE. CDR3 in amino acids: CASSLRVRGLGDNEQYF. CDR3 bases: TGTGCCAGCAGCTTGAGGGTCAGGGGCCTTGGGGACAACGAGCAGTACTTC. Drawing the rest from reference TRBV5-6 and TRBJ2-7, the complete variable domain is DAGVTQSPTHLIKTRGQQVTLRCSPKSGHDTVSWYQQALGQGPQFIFQYYEEEERQRGNFPDRFSGHQFPNYSSELNVNALLLGDSALYLCASSLRVRGLGDNEQYFGPGTRLTVT.

This clonotype was detected only a few times. The J gene is TRBJ2-3, the V gene TRBV7-2; D ambiguous. The length of the CDR3 is 15 residues. Per germline, CDR1 SGHTA and CDR2 FQGNSA. Trimming shortened V by 4 bases and J by 4 bases, and 15 bases separated the two germline ends. CDR3 nucleotides: TGTGCCAGCAGCTCCCCGACGCTAATGGCAGATACGCAGTATTTT. Protein: CASSSPTLMADTQYF.

V usage is TRBV14 and J usage is TRBJ1-2, with unresolved D. This CDR3 spans 13 amino acids. Trimming stripped 4 bases from V and 11 bases from J, with 17 bases between. Per the germline V gene, CDR1 is SGHDN and CDR2 is FVKESK. The CDR3 is CASSPRPREPYTF. CDR3 DNA: TGTGCCAGCAGCCCCCGCCCCAGAGAACCGTACACCTTC.

The chain carries TRBV12-3 or TRBV12-4 and TRBJ2-1; 8 nucleotides agree with TRBD1. This CDR3 is 13 amino acids long. Germline trimming cut 6 bases from V and 9 bases from J; bases unmatched to any gene: 7. This CDR3 reads CASSLGTGGEQFF. CDR3 coding DNA: TGTGCCAGCAGCTTGGGGACAGGCGGTGAGCAGTTCTTC.

This clonotype occurred a few times. The chain couples TRBV2 to TRBJ2-4; 9 bases are a match to TRBD1. CDR3 length: 17 residues. Germline V CDR1 and CDR2: SNHLY, FYNNEI. J was trimmed by 0 bases and V by 5 bases; bases with no gene match: 8. The CDR3 DNA sequence: TGTGCCAGCAGTTTTGCCGGGACAGGGATAGCCAAAAACATTCAGTACTTC. Translating gives CASSFAGTGIAKNIQYF. Full variable domain (remainder filled in from reference TRBV2 and TRBJ2-4): EPEVTQTPSHQVTQMGQEVILRCVPISNHLYFYWYRQILGQKVEFLVSFYNNEISEKSEIFDDQFSVERPDGSNFTLKIRSTKLEDSAMYFCASSFAGTGIAKNIQYFGAGTRLSVL.